These 5 T cell receptor beta chains were all obtained from the same sample, sequenced in a study of T cell responses to AZD1222 COVID-19 vaccine. Profiling relied on immunoSEQ multiplex PCR, and the TCRdb table lists in-frame clones only, not all of them. This sample carries about 160,000 clones, more than 85% of them seen once, and the ten largest clones take under 5%. Here the sequenced sample was peripheral blood, taken on day 0 of AZD1222 vaccination. These receptors were collected from an adult in good health.

V is TRBV12-3 or TRBV12-4 and J is TRBJ1-1, with D possibly TRBD1 on 5 matching bases. The CDR3 spans 13 residues. V was clipped by 3 bases and J by 4 bases, with 9 bases between them. The CDR3 region is CASSLGTRTEAFF. The CDR3 DNA reads as TGTGCCAGCAGTTTGGGGACGCGCACTGAAGCTTTCTTT.

A single count supports this clone. V and J are TRBV2 and TRBJ2-1, with a weak D call TRBD2 (6 bases). Trimming took 8 bases from V and 4 from J, leaving 6 bases between them. The CDR3 runs to 11 residues. CDR1 is SNHLY and CDR2 is FYNNEI in the germline V gene. The CDR3 nucleotides are TGTGCCAGCGGGACTTACAATGAGCAGTTCTTC. As protein: CASGTYNEQFF.

The CDR3 region is CASSSSGTSYEQYF. In DNA, the CDR3 is TGTGCCAGCAGCAGTAGCGGTACATCCTACGAGCAGTACTTC. This rearrangement joins TRBV7-2 to TRBJ2-7; a possible D gene is TRBD2 (6 bases). Trimming cost V 5 bases and J 1 base, with 12 bases left between them. The germline V gene has CDR1 SGHTA and CDR2 FQGNSA. The CDR3 covers 14 residues.

The CDR3 region has the DNA TGTGCCAGCAGTTACCAGGGGGGGAACTATGGCTACACCTTC. Translated: CASSYQGGNYGYTF. The chain uses TRBV28 and TRBJ1-2; 7 bases agree with TRBD1. The CDR3 length is 14 residues. Trimming took 4 bases from V and 2 from J; bases not matched to a gene: 4. Germline CDR1 MDHEN, CDR2 SYDVKM.

As regards this clone: At the DNA level, this CDR3 is encoded by other sequences in the same sample as well. The V gene is TRBV28, the J gene TRBJ2-7; D uncertain. The V gene's germline CDR1 is MDHEN and CDR2 SYDVKM. With 3 bases removed from V and 5 bases from J, the gap between germline ends came to 5 bases. The CDR3 has 11 amino acids. This CDR3 reads CASSLVDEQYF. The CDR3, as DNA: TGTGCCAGCAGTTTGGTAGACGAGCAGTACTTC.